This T cell receptor (beta chain) came from a study of shared clonotypes between healthy human individuals. Sequencing was performed with immunoSEQ multiplex PCR; in TCRdb, only in-frame clones are kept and a portion is missing. The table includes some 2.1 million clones, just over 90% detected once. CDR1 and CDR2 (germline): ENHRY, SYGVKD. CDR3 size: 15 residues. Naive CD8 cells lacked CD45RO, underwent positive selection for CCR7 and left out terminally differentiated effector memory CD45RA+ cells. About this clone: The junction differs from germline at one of its ends, possibly a read error.

The TCR comes from a man younger than 30 in good health. Some clones in this sample may be carry-over from other donors' samples. Specimen: naive CD8+ T cells from PBMCs. This chain connects TRBV10-3 to TRBJ2-1; 9 bases are a match to TRBD1. CDR3 coding DNA: TGTGCCATCAGTGATGGGACAGGGCTATACACTGAGCAGTTCTTC. Translation: CAISDGTGLYTEQFF.